A single T cell receptor (beta chain) is shown here with its context. These data are taken from a study of technical replicates of blood from a handful of donors. This CDR3 comprises 13 residues. V trimming: 6 bases; J trimming: 6 bases; junction bases outside the gene matches: 5. Germline CDR1 SNHLY, CDR2 FYNNEI. The protocol was immunoSEQ multiplex PCR, while the TCRdb copy is restricted to in-frame clones and leaves out a portion. The data show 60,000 to 90,000 clones, 95% to 98% seen once. Sample: T cells isolated from PBMCs. The receptor's source is a human donor in good health. The J gene is TRBJ2-1, the V gene TRBV2; 7 nucleotides match TRBD1. CDR3: CASSETGFNEQFF. The CDR3 nucleotides are TGTGCCAGCAGCGAGACAGGGTTCAATGAGCAGTTCTTC.